The 6 T cell receptor beta chains below were found in one sample sequenced in a study of T cell repertoires in cytomegalovirus infection. Antigen specificity for these receptors is unknown. TCRdb analysed the reads with MiXCR anew, one entry per CDR3 protein. The sample holds about 130,000 distinct CDR3 sequences; approximately 24% are singletons and the top ten take roughly 35%. The source material was PBMCs, sequenced either directly or after in vitro stimulation (not recorded which). The source is a human donor in good health (CMV status not recorded). Some clones in this sample may be carry-over from other donors' samples.

V usage is TRBV28 and J usage is TRBJ2-2; D is undetermined. The CDR3 has 14 residues. Germline CDR1 and CDR2: MDHEN and SYDVKM. The ends were cut back, 9 bases at V and 0 bases at J, with 11 bases in the middle. In DNA, the CDR3 is TGTGCCAGTAGGACGGCCGCGAACACCGGGGAGCTGTTTTTT. Amino acids: CASRTAANTGELFF. Using reference TRBV28 and TRBJ2-2 for the parts outside the CDR3, the full variable domain is DVKVTQSSRYLVKRTGEKVFLECVQDMDHENMFWYRQDPGLGLRLIYFSYDVKMKEKGDIPEGYSVSREKKERFSLILESASTNQTSMYLCASRTAANTGELFFGEGSRLTVL.

This chain links TRBV24-1 with TRBJ1-2, with D perhaps TRBD1 (5 bases). CDR3 size: 14 residues. Trimming took 3 bases from V and 6 from J, leaving 13 bases between them. Germline V gives CDR1 KGHDR, CDR2 SFDVKD. CDR3 region: CATSDRYRIDGYTF. In DNA form, the CDR3 reads TGTGCCACCAGTGATCGCTACAGGATAGATGGCTACACCTTC.

This clonotype has at least ten counts. The chain recombines TRBV6-2 or TRBV6-3 with TRBJ1-1; D possibly corresponds to TRBD1 (6 bases). V lost 0 bases and J lost 0, with 8 bases in between. CDR1 is MNHEY and CDR2 is SVGEGT in the germline V gene. The CDR3 is 15 residues long. The CDR3 DNA sequence: TGTGCCAGCAGTTACTCCGGACAGATGAACACTGAAGCTTTCTTT. Residues: CASSYSGQMNTEAFF.

This clonotype was found many times. The genes are TRBV7-2 and TRBJ1-4; D remains unclear. Trimming took off 6 bases at V and 4 bases at J, with 15 bases between the two ends. The CDR3 is 15 residues long. Germline lookup yields CDR1 SGHTA and CDR2 FQGNSA. As DNA, the CDR3 is TGTGCCAGCAGTCGGGAAGGACGGGGTAATGAAAAACTGTTTTTT. Amino acid sequence: CASSREGRGNEKLFF.

This sequence joins TRBV12-3 or TRBV12-4 and TRBJ1-5; D is ambiguous. The CDR3 consists of 17 residues. V lost 2 bases, J lost 0 bases, and 14 bases lay in between. The CDR3 region is CASSLSPQTFSNQPQHF. The CDR3 bases are TGTGCCAGCAGTTTAAGTCCCCAGACGTTTAGCAATCAGCCCCAGCATTTT.

The chain links TRBV29-1 to TRBJ2-4; possibly TRBD2 for D (6 bases). The germline V gene encodes CDR1 SQVTM and CDR2 ANQGSEA. Trimming pared 1 base from V and 0 bases from J, leaving 10 bases between. CDR3 length: 15 residues. The CDR3 loop is CSVEGGEVAKNIQYF. Written as DNA, the CDR3 is TGCAGCGTTGAAGGGGGGGAAGTAGCCAAAAACATTCAGTACTTC.